A selection of T cell receptor beta chains follows, all from one sample in a study of blood T cell dynamics during melanoma immunotherapy. Here immunoSEQ multiplex PCR was the method, and the copy in TCRdb shows in-frame clones only, minus some. Altogether a few thousand clones are present, just under 80% being singletons, with the ten largest covering around 33%. This specimen was blood, taken from a patient treated with checkpoint blockade. These receptor sequences come from a human donor with melanoma. The CDR3 runs from the conserved cysteine through the conserved F or W. D genes are given only for firm matches. Clone size is given for some rows only: seen once, a few or many times, or a class if the clone is expanded.

abundance	v_gene	j_gene	d_gene	CDR3nt	CDR3aa
NA	TRBV19	TRBJ1-4	TRBD1	TGTGCCAGCACCGGGACAGGGGATGAAAAACTGTTTTTT	CASTGTGDEKLFF
once	TRBV11-2	TRBJ2-7	NA	TGTGCCAGCAGCTTAGACAGCCACTACGAGCAGTACTTC	CASSLDSHYEQYF
NA	TRBV23-1	TRBJ1-5	NA	TGCGCCAGCAGTCCCCAACCACGGACGCCTAAAGGTCGTAGCAATCAGCCCCAGCATTTT	CASSPQPRTPKGRSNQPQHF
few	TRBV6-5	TRBJ1-1	TRBD1	TGTGCCAGCAGCCCCGAACCGGGACAGGGGCTTGAAGCTTTCTTT	CASSPEPGQGLEAFF
NA	TRBV28	TRBJ2-3	NA	TGTGCCAGCAGTTTCTTCGGGGCCGCGGGATATACGCAGTATTTT	CASSFFGAAGYTQYF
NA	TRBV6-5	TRBJ1-3	TRBD1	TGTGCCAGCAGACAACAGGGGGCTGGAAACACCATATATTTT	CASRQQGAGNTIYF
NA	TRBV11-1	TRBJ2-5	NA	TGTGCCAGCAGCTTAGTAAGGGGCCAAGAGACCCAGTACTTC	CASSLVRGQETQYF
NA	TRBV2	TRBJ2-4	TRBD2	TGTGCCAGCAGTGAAGGGACTAGCGGAAAAAACATTCAGTACTTC	CASSEGTSGKNIQYF
NA	TRBV19	TRBJ2-1	TRBD2	TGTGCCACCGCGGCACTAGCGGGAAATGTTGAGCAGTTCTTC	CATAALAGNVEQFF
few	TRBV10-3	TRBJ1-5	TRBD1	TGTGCCATCAGGGACACAGGGGATCAGCCCCAGCATTTT	CAIRDTGDQPQHF